This TCR beta chain was profiled in a study of T cells after yellow fever vaccination. About the study: SMART-Seq v4 Ultra Low Input prepared the low-cell-number fractions. Study-level findings and limits: Abundant bulk-derived clonotypes could contaminate FACS-sorted repertoires. The secondary response peaked faster, at day 5 versus 15, but was weaker. Most clones from primary vaccination resurfaced after the booster (approximately 96% CD4, more than 75% CD8).

TCRdb re-called the 5' RACE reads through MiXCR, storing one row per CDR3 protein. Among nearly 300,000 distinct CDR3 sequences listed, approximately 10% were seen once. V was trimmed by 7 bases and J by 3 bases, leaving 15 bases between them. CDR3 size: 14 residues. From germline, CDR1 is MNHEY and CDR2 SVGEGT. Points on this clonotype: Its matching antigen is unknown.

This receptor was identified in a young man who received the YFV17D yellow fever vaccine. The chain uses TRBV6-2 or TRBV6-3 and TRBJ2-5, with a tentative D call TRBD1 (6 bases). The sequencing used CD4+ T cells sorted from PBMCs, collected 5 days after the yellow fever booster vaccination. The CDR3 region is CASIGRRTEETQYF. In DNA form, the CDR3 reads TGTGCCAGCATCGGGCGCCGGACAGAAGAGACCCAGTACTTC.